These 22 T cell receptor beta chains were sequenced from one sample in a study of shared clonotypes between healthy human individuals. The repertoire was sequenced with immunoSEQ multiplex PCR; TCRdb's copy has only in-frame clones and lacks some. The sample lists millions of clones; more than 85% were seen once. Sequenced: naive CD4+ T cells from PBMCs. The subset here: CD45RA+ positively selected. These receptors came from a man aged 18 to 30 in good health. Some clones in this sample may be carry-over from other donors' samples.

The V and J genes are TRBV5-1 and TRBJ1-2, with TRBD1 matching over 9 bases. Trimming took 2 bases from V and 6 from J; bases not matched to a gene: 5. The length of the CDR3 is 14 residues. Germline CDR1 reads SGHRS; CDR2 reads YFSETQ. The CDR3: CASSLGTGWNGYTF. CDR3 bases: TGCGCCAGCAGCTTAGGGACAGGGTGGAATGGCTACACCTTC.

Comment on this clone: Distinct nucleotide sequences in the sample also encode this CDR3. The gene calls are TRBV7-2 and TRBJ2-7, with 8 positions matching TRBD1. V gave up 1 base and J gave up 1 base; unmatched junction bases: 3. The CDR3 is 15 amino acids. Germline V gene sequence: CDR1 SGHTA, CDR2 FQGNSA. This CDR3 reads CASSLGTGSSYEQYF. The CDR3 bases are TGTGCCAGCAGCTTAGGGACAGGGTCATCCTACGAGCAGTACTTC.

The chain employs TRBV6-1 and TRBJ2-7; 7 nucleotides agree with TRBD1. The germline V gene encodes CDR1 MNHNS and CDR2 SASEGT. Trimming took 6 bases from V and 5 from J; bases not matched to a gene: 10. The CDR3 runs to 14 residues. This CDR3 is CASRKGQPGDEQYF. The CDR3 DNA reads TGTGCCAGCAGGAAGGGACAGCCAGGGGACGAGCAGTACTTC.

On this clone itself: This CDR3 is also generated by other DNA sequences in the sample. V and J are TRBV5-1 and TRBJ1-1, with a tentative D call TRBD1 (5 bases). The CDR3 length is 15 residues. Per the germline V gene, CDR1 is SGHRS and CDR2 is YFSETQ. Trimming pared 0 bases from V and 2 bases from J, leaving 11 bases between. In DNA form, the CDR3 reads TGCGCCAGCAGCTTGGCCGGGCAGGGTAACACTGAAGCTTTCTTT. Translation gives CASSLAGQGNTEAFF.

The V and J genes are TRBV15 and TRBJ1-2; D gene unclear. In germline, CDR1 is LNHNV, CDR2 YYDKDF (reference sequence). The CDR3 is 12 amino acids. V lost 0 bases, J lost 5 bases, and 4 bases lay in between. The CDR3 coding sequence is TGTGCCACCAGCAGAGATAAGTATGGCTACACCTTC. As protein: CATSRDKYGYTF.

The rearrangement links TRBV11-2 to TRBJ2-2; 10 nucleotides align to TRBD1. Germline lookup yields CDR1 SGHAT and CDR2 FQNNGV. With V trimmed by 5 bases and J by 7 bases, 13 bases remained unmatched. The CDR3 sequence is 17 residues long. The CDR3 loop is CASSRARQGARGGELFF. DNA for the CDR3: TGTGCCAGCAGCCGGGCAAGACAGGGGGCTCGAGGCGGGGAGCTGTTTTTT.

J is TRBJ2-1 and V is TRBV7-2, with D perhaps matching TRBD2 (5 bases). V was pared by 2 bases and J by 5 bases, with 19 bases between. Germline-derived CDR1 and CDR2 are SGHTA and FQGNSA. The CDR3 is 17 amino acids. The CDR3 sequence is CASSLIVSVARDNEQFF. The CDR3 nucleotides read TGTGCCAGCAGCTTAATTGTATCGGTAGCGAGAGACAATGAGCAGTTCTTC.

About this clone itself: In the same sample, other DNA sequences code for this CDR3. This sequence joins TRBV5-1 and TRBJ2-7; D possibly matches TRBD1 or TRBD2 (5 bases each). The CDR3 runs 15 residues. Germline CDR1 SGHRS, CDR2 YFSETQ. V dropped 0 bases and J dropped 4 bases, with 14 bases sitting between them. The CDR3 region is CASSLALGVGYEQYF. DNA for the CDR3: TGCGCCAGCAGCTTGGCCTTGGGGGTTGGTTACGAGCAGTACTTC.

The chain recombines TRBV9 with TRBJ2-1, with 13 bases identical to TRBD2. Germline V gives CDR1 SGDLS, CDR2 YYNGEE. J gave up 6 bases and V 3 bases, and 3 bases lay outside the gene matches. This CDR3 has 15 residues. CDR3 DNA sequence: TGTGCCAGCAGCGCAACTAGCGGGAGGGCCAATGAGCAGTTCTTC. Protein sequence: CASSATSGRANEQFF. The variable domain in full, with the rest retrieved from reference TRBV9 and TRBJ2-1, is DSGVTQTPKHLITATGQRVTLRCSPRSGDLSVYWYQQSLDQGLQFLIQYYNGEERAKGNILERFSAQQFPDLHSELNLSSLELGDSALYFCASSATSGRANEQFFGPGTRLTVL.

This chain joins TRBV6-5 and TRBJ2-6, with D tentatively TRBD1 (6 bases). CDR3 length: 15 residues. V was trimmed by 6 bases and J by 0 bases, leaving 9 bases between them. CDR1 MNHEY and CDR2 SVGAGI come from the germline V gene. The chain's CDR3 is CASRDRLSGANVLTF. CDR3 DNA sequence: TGTGCCAGCAGGGACAGACTCTCTGGGGCCAACGTCCTGACTTTC.

This clone was seen a single time. The V gene is TRBV5-4, the J gene TRBJ2-7, with D maybe TRBD2 (6 bases). The CDR3 consists of 16 residues. Germline values: CDR1 SGHNT, CDR2 YYREEE (reference sequence). Trimming removed 6 bases from V and 2 bases from J, with 21 bases in between. DNA of the CDR3: TGTGCCAGCACCAGTGGAGGGATATCCCCTCCCTACGAGCAGTACTTC. Amino acids: CASTSGGISPPYEQYF.

This chain connects TRBV5-5 to TRBJ2-7; TRBD2 aligns across 8 bases. The ends lost 6 bases at V and 0 bases at J; junction bases unmatched: 8. Per the germline V gene, CDR1 is SGHKS and CDR2 is YYEKEE (reference sequence). This CDR3 is 15 amino acids long. The CDR3 sequence: CASILLAGTSYEQYF. CDR3 DNA: TGTGCCAGCATCCTTCTAGCGGGTACCTCCTACGAGCAGTACTTC.

This chain uses TRBV6-5 with TRBJ2-3; the match to TRBD2 covers 8 bases. Germline-derived CDR1 and CDR2 are MNHEY and SVGAGI. The CDR3 is 13 residues long. J was trimmed by 5 bases and V by 6 bases; bases with no gene match: 4. The CDR3 coding sequence is TGTGCCAGCAGGGCGGGAGGAGTAGATACGCAGTATTTT. Its protein is CASRAGGVDTQYF.

The chain uses TRBV5-1 and TRBJ2-1, with 7 bases that match TRBD1. Germline CDR1 is SGHRS and CDR2 is YFSETQ. The CDR3 runs 14 residues. Trimming removed 1 base from V and 9 bases from J; junction bases left unmatched: 7. In nucleotides, the CDR3 is TGCGCCAGCAGCTTGCTTAAGGGGGCAAGTGAGCAGTTCTTC. Translating it yields CASSLLKGASEQFF.

This clone was seen once. The V gene is TRBV7-9, the J gene TRBJ1-1; TRBD1 aligns across 11 bases. The V gene's germline CDR1 is SEHNR and CDR2 FQNEAQ (reference sequence). The ends lost 5 bases at V and 5 bases at J; junction bases unmatched: 7. This CDR3 has 15 residues. DNA for the CDR3: TGTGCCAGCAGCGGACAGGGGGCATTTTATACTGAAGCTTTCTTT. As protein: CASSGQGAFYTEAFF.

The V gene is TRBV29-1, the J gene TRBJ2-1; TRBD2 agrees at 9 bases. The J segment lost 7 bases and the V segment lost 7 bases, leaving 14 bases of the junction unmatched. Germline loops: CDR1 SQVTM, CDR2 ANQGSEA. The CDR3 sequence is 15 residues long. The CDR3 sequence is CSAAELAGRKNEQFF. The CDR3 nucleotides are TGCAGCGCCGCCGAGCTAGCGGGAAGAAAGAATGAGCAGTTCTTC.

The chain recombines TRBV7-3 with TRBJ2-3; D remains unclear. Germline V CDR1 and CDR2: SGHTA, FQGTGA. The length of the CDR3 is 15 residues. V lost 0 bases to trimming and J lost 5 bases, with 12 bases between them. The CDR3 DNA reads as TGTGCCAGCAGCTTAACGAGTGGCTCCCTAGATACGCAGTATTTT. This sequence encodes CASSLTSGSLDTQYF.

The chain employs TRBV5-1 and TRBJ2-3; tentatively, D is TRBD1 (5 bases). Trimming shortened V by 4 bases and J by 0 bases, and 9 bases separated the two germline ends. The CDR3 extends over 14 amino acids. Germline-derived CDR1 and CDR2 are SGHRS and YFSETQ. The CDR3: CASSEDTSTDTQYF. The CDR3 nucleotides are TGCGCCAGCAGCGAGGACACAAGCACAGATACGCAGTATTTT.

The chain links TRBV5-1 to TRBJ2-4, with D maybe TRBD2 (6 bases). V lost 0 bases and J lost 1, with 11 bases in between. Germline lookup yields CDR1 SGHRS and CDR2 YFSETQ. The CDR3 extends over 16 amino acids. In DNA, the CDR3 is TGCGCCAGCAGCTTGGGAGAGGGAGGCGCCAAAAACATTCAGTACTTC. Translated, it gives CASSLGEGGAKNIQYF. Using reference TRBV5-1 and TRBJ2-4 for the parts outside the CDR3, the full variable domain is KAGVTQTPRYLIKTRGQQVTLSCSPISGHRSVSWYQQTPGQGLQFLFEYFSETQRNKGNFPGRFSGRQFSNSRSEMNVSTLELGDSALYLCASSLGEGGAKNIQYFGAGTRLSVL.

This clone was observed once. The chain couples TRBV29-1 to TRBJ2-7; either TRBD1 or TRBD2 may supply D (6 bases each). Germline V gene lookup returns CDR1 SQVTM and CDR2 ANQGSEA. V was trimmed by 3 bases and J by 7 bases, leaving 16 bases between them. The CDR3 extends over 13 amino acids. As DNA, the CDR3 is TGCAGCGTTGACTCCGCCGGAGGGACAGAGCAGTACTTC. Its protein product is CSVDSAGGTEQYF.

The rearrangement joins TRBV30 to TRBJ2-7; D may correspond to TRBD1 or TRBD2 (5 bases each). The CDR3 totals 13 residues. The V and J ends lost 2 bases and 2 bases respectively, with 10 bases between them. From germline, CDR1 is GTSNPN and CDR2 SVGIG (reference sequence). The CDR3: CAWSRDRTYEQYF. DNA of the CDR3: TGTGCCTGGAGTAGGGACCGGACCTACGAGCAGTACTTC.

The rearrangement links TRBV7-6 to TRBJ1-1; D remains ambiguous. The germline CDR1 and CDR2 sequences are SGHVS and FNYEAQ. CDR3 size: 13 residues. Trimming stripped 4 bases from V and 7 bases from J, with 13 bases between. This CDR3 is CASSSDGRGEAFF. The CDR3 DNA sequence: TGTGCCAGCAGCTCAGACGGCCGGGGTGAAGCTTTCTTT.